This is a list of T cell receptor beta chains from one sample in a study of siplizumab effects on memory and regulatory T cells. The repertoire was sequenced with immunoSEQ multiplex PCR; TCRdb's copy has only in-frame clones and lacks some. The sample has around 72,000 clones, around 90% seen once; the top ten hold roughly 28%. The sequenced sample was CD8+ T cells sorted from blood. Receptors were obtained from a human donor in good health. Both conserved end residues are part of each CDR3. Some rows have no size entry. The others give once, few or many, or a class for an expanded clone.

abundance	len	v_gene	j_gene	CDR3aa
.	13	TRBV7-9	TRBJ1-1	CASSHTGNTEAFF
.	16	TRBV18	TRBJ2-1	CASSPPLGSSYNEQFF
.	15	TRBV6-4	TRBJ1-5	CASSAGTGENQPQHF
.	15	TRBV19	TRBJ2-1	CASSYSSGGYNEQFF
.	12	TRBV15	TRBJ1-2	CATGGEHYSYTF
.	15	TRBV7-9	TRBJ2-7	CASSLASGRLYEQYF
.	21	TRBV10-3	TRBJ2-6	CAISESGLDRPTQSGANVLTF
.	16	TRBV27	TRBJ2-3	CASSSLQGVLRDTQYF
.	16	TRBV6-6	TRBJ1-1	CASGPSLWGVDAEAFF
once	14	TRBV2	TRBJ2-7	CASRASGLAYEQYF
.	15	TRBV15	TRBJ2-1	CATSRVSGGYNEQFF
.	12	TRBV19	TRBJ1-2	CASNEGGDGYTF
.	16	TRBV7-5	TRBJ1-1	CARSLSPSWGNTEAFF
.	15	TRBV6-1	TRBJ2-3	CASMGYAFYTDTQYF
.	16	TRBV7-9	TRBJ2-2	CASSLAAGQATGELFF
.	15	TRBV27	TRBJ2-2	CASSLYDRGTGELFF
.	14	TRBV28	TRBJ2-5	CASSWGTVQETQYF
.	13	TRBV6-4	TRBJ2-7	CAISQGRENEQYF
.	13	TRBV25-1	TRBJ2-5	CASSVGGAETQYF
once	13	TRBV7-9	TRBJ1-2	CASSLGLAYGYTF
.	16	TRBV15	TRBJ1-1	CATSRDLWDMNTEAFF
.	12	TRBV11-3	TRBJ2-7	CASSSDRDEQYF
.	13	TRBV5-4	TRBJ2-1	CASELPGGNGQFF
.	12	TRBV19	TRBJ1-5	CASSMYYEPQHF
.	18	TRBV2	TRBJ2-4	CASSEGRAGWGAKNIQYF
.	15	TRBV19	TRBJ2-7	CASSPGQGGAYEQYF
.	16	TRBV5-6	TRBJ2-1	CASSPGTSGSYNEQFF
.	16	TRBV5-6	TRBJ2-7	CASSLGTGTGVSEQYF
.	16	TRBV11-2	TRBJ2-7	CASSLATGWALYEQYF
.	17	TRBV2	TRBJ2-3	CASSEPLTGSSTDTQYF
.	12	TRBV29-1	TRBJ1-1	CSTRPSGAEAFF
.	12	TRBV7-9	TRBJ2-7	CASRGQGGEQYF
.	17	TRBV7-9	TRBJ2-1	CASRVGGLAGGEDEQFF
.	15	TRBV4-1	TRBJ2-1	CASSFLAGDSGEQFF
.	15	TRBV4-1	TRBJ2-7	CASSQEPSGTYEQYF